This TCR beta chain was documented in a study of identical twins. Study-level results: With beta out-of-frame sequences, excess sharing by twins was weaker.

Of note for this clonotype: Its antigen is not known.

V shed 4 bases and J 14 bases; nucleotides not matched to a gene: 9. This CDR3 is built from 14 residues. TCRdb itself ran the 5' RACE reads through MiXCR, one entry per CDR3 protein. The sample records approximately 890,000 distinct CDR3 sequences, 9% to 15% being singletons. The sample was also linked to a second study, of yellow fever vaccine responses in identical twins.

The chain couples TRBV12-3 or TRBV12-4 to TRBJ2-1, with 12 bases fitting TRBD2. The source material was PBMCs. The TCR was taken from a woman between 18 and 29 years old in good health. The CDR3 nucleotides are TGTGCCAGCAGTTCAATCGGGCTAGCGGGGGGGGAGTTCTTC. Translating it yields CASSSIGLAGGEFF.